These 11 T cell receptor beta chains share one sample of origin, sequenced in a study of tumor T cells in aggressive B-cell lymphoma. Sequencing used immunoSEQ multiplex PCR; TCRdb keeps in-frame clones, though not all of them. The table records 2,400 or so clones, 82% of them present only once. Sequenced sample: tumor tissue. Every receptor here comes from an adult with diffuse large B cell lymphoma.

This chain connects TRBV28 to TRBJ2-7; tentative D call: TRBD1 (6 bases). V lost 5 bases and J lost 1, with 12 bases in between. Germline V gene sequence: CDR1 MDHEN, CDR2 SYDVKM. This CDR3 contains 14 residues. The CDR3 is CASSASTGSYEQYF. In DNA, the CDR3 is TGTGCCAGCAGTGCATCAACAGGGTCCTACGAGCAGTACTTC.

This chain uses TRBV9 with TRBJ2-5, with D perhaps matching TRBD1 (5 bases). This CDR3 comprises 15 residues. CDR1 and CDR2 (germline): SGDLS, YYNGEE. V lost 0 bases to trimming and J lost 4 bases, with 13 bases between them. CDR3 sequence: CASSVGPQGGETQYF. The CDR3 DNA is TGTGCCAGCAGCGTAGGGCCTCAGGGCGGAGAGACCCAGTACTTC.

This clone was detected only a few times. This chain joins TRBV2 and TRBJ2-7; 7 nucleotides match TRBD2. V lost 3 bases and J lost 6; bases outside the gene matches: 2. Germline CDR1 reads SNHLY; CDR2 reads FYNNEI. This CDR3 comprises 12 residues. The CDR3, as DNA: TGTGCCAGCAGTGAGGGGGGGATCGAGCAGTACTTC. It codes for CASSEGGIEQYF. The whole variable domain, remainder taken from reference TRBV2 and TRBJ2-7, is EPEVTQTPSHQVTQMGQEVILRCVPISNHLYFYWYRQILGQKVEFLVSFYNNEISEKSEIFDDQFSVERPDGSNFTLKIRSTKLEDSAMYFCASSEGGIEQYFGPGTRLTVT.

A single count supports this clone. The V call is TRBV21-1, the J call TRBJ1-5; the table gives TRBD1 as D, unverified against the DNA. TRBV21-1 is a documented pseudogene. The CDR3 extends over 16 amino acids. In DNA, the CDR3 is TGTGCCAGCAGCAAAGTCGACAGCTATAGCAATCAGCCCCAGCATTTT. Its translation: CASSKVDSYSNQPQHF.

This clone has a single count. The J gene is TRBJ2-1, the V gene TRBV13; D possibly corresponds to TRBD2 (7 bases). Germline-derived CDR1 and CDR2 are PRHDT and FYEKMQ (reference sequence). The V end lost 4 bases, the J end lost 1 base, and 29 bases lay between the germline ends. This CDR3 region has 21 residues. The DNA of the CDR3 is TGTGCCAGCAGCTATAACCCCTCAGGGGTTTATATGCGGGAGTCCTACAATGAGCAGTTCTTC. Translated, it gives CASSYNPSGVYMRESYNEQFF.

This chain uses TRBV5-5 with TRBJ2-7; the match to TRBD1 covers 9 bases. This CDR3 has 16 amino acids. The germline V gene encodes CDR1 SGHKS and CDR2 YYEKEE (reference sequence). With V trimmed by 2 bases and J by 2 bases, 8 bases remained unmatched. The CDR3 nucleotides read TGTGCCAGCAGCTTTATCGGGACAGGGACAACCTACGAGCAGTACTTC. This encodes CASSFIGTGTTYEQYF.

CDR3: CASSLAASRGRAGELFF. CDR3 nucleotides: TGTGCCAGCAGCTTAGCGGCCTCGCGGGGCCGTGCGGGGGAGCTGTTTTTT. The V call is TRBV7-2, the J call TRBJ2-2; weak D call: TRBD2 (6 bases). CDR1 is SGHTA and CDR2 is FQGNSA in the germline V gene. This CDR3 comprises 17 residues. V was pared by 0 bases and J by 8 bases, with 19 bases between.

The DNA for the CDR3 is TGTGCCAGCAGCACAGGGCCGACTAGCACAGATACGCAGTATTTT. It codes for CASSTGPTSTDTQYF. This chain connects TRBV9 to TRBJ2-3, with D perhaps matching TRBD1 (6 bases). The CDR3 loop spans 15 amino acids. The V gene's germline CDR1 is SGDLS and CDR2 YYNGEE. With 4 bases removed from V and 0 bases from J, the gap between germline ends came to 12 bases.

V gene TRBV19 combines with J gene TRBJ2-3; 7 positions agree with TRBD2. Per germline, CDR1 LNHDA and CDR2 SQIVND (reference sequence). This CDR3 comprises 15 residues. V trimming: 5 bases; J trimming: 4 bases; junction bases outside the gene matches: 9. The DNA of the CDR3 is TGTGCCAGTAGTCCCCTGCGCCTAGCGGCAGATACGCAGTATTTT. Encoded protein: CASSPLRLAADTQYF.

The chain employs TRBV19 and TRBJ1-5, with a weak D call TRBD1 (5 bases). CDR1 and CDR2 (germline): LNHDA, SQIVND (reference sequence). V shed 2 bases and J shed 3 bases, with 11 bases lying between them. The CDR3 totals 15 residues. CDR3: CASSIIGRANQPQHF. CDR3 nucleotides: TGTGCCAGTAGTATAATCGGCAGGGCCAATCAGCCCCAGCATTTT.

V is TRBV5-1 and J is TRBJ2-3, with 11 nucleotides matching TRBD2. The V and J ends lost 0 bases and 0 bases, in that order; junction bases with no gene match: 3. The CDR3 spans 17 residues. Per germline, CDR1 SGHRS and CDR2 YFSETQ. CDR3 nucleotide sequence: TGCGCCAGCAGCTTGGTAGCGGGAGGGCCTAGCACAGATACGCAGTATTTT. The encoded protein is CASSLVAGGPSTDTQYF.